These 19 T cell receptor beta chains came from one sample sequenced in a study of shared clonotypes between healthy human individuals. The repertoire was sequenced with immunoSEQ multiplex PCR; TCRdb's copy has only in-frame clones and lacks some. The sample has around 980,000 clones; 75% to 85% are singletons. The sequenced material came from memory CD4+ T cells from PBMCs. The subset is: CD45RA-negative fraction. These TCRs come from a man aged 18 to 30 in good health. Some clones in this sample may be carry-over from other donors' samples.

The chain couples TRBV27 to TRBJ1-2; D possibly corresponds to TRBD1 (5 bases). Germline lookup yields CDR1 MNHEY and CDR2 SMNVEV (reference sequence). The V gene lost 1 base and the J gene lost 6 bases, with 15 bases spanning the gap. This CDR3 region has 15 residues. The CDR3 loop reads CASSLLGTRAHGYTF. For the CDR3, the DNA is TGTGCCAGCAGTTTATTGGGGACCAGGGCCCATGGCTACACCTTC.

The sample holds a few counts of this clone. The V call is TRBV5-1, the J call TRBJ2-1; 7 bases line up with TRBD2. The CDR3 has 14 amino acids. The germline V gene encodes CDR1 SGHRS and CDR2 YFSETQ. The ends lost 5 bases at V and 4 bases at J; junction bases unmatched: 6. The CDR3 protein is CASRDSGVYNEQFF. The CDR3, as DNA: TGCGCCAGCAGAGACAGCGGGGTTTACAATGAGCAGTTCTTC.

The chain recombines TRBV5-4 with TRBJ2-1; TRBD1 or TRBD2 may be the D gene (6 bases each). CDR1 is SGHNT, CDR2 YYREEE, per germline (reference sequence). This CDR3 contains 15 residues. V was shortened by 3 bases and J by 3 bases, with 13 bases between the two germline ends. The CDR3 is CASSYSGGSYNEQFF. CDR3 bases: TGTGCCAGCAGCTACTCCGGGGGCAGCTACAATGAGCAGTTCTTC.

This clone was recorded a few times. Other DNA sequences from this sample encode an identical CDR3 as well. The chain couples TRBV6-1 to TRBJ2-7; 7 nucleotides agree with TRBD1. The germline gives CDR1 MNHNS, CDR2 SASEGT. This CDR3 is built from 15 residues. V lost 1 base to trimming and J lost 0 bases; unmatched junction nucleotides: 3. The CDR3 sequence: CASSEGAGGSYEQYF. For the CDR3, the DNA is TGTGCCAGCAGTGAAGGGGCAGGGGGCTCCTACGAGCAGTACTTC.

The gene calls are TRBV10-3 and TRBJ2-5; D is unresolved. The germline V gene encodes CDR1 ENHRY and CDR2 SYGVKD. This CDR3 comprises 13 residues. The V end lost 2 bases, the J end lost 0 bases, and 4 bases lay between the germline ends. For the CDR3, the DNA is TGTGCCATCAGTGAGGGGGACCAAGAGACCCAGTACTTC. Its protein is CAISEGDQETQYF.

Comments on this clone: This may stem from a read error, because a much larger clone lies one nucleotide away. The CDR3 coding sequence is TGTGCCAGCGGCTTTGGGGGTGAGGGAAAACTGTCTTTT. Residues: CASGFGGEGKLSF. The chain joins TRBV7-9 to TRBJ1-4, with D possibly being TRBD1 (5 bases). Per the germline V gene, CDR1 is SEHNR and CDR2 is FQNEAQ (reference sequence). The CDR3 is made up of 13 amino acids.

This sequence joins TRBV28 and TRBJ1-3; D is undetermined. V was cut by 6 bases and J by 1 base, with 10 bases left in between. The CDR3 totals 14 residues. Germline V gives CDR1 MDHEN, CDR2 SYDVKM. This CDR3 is CASRAGRSGNTIYF. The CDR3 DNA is TGTGCCAGCAGGGCCGGTCGATCTGGAAACACCATATATTTT.

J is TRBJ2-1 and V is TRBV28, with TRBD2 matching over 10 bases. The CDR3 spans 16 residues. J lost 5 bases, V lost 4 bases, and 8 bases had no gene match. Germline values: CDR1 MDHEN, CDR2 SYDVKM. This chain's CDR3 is CASSSRAGGVNNEQFF. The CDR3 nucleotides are TGTGCCAGCAGTTCAAGAGCGGGAGGGGTTAACAATGAGCAGTTCTTC.

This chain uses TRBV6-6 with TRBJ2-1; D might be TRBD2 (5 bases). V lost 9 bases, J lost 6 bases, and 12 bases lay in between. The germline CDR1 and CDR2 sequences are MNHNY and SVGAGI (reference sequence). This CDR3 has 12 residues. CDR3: CASGPSPNEQFF. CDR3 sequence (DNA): TGTGCCAGTGGTCCTAGCCCCAATGAGCAGTTCTTC.

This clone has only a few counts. The CDR3 spells CAISEYLIAGGSYEQYF. In DNA form, the CDR3 reads TGTGCCATCAGTGAGTACCTAATAGCGGGAGGATCCTACGAGCAGTACTTC. The chain uses TRBV10-3 and TRBJ2-7; 10 bases are shared with TRBD2. The trim removed 1 base at V and 1 base at J, leaving 7 bases unmatched. The CDR3 spans 17 residues. Per the germline V gene, CDR1 is ENHRY and CDR2 is SYGVKD.

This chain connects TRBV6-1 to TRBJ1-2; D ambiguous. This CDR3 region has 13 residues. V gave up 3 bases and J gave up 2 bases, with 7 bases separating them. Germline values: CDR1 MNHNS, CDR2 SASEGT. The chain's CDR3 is CASSEGMNYGYTF. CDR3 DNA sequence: TGTGCCAGCAGTGAGGGGATGAACTATGGCTACACCTTC.

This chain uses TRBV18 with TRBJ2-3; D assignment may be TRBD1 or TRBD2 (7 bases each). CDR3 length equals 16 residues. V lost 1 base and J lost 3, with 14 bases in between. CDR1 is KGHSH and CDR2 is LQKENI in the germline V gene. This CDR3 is CASSPRGGGATDTQYF. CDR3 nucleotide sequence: TGTGCCAGCTCACCACGGGGAGGGGGCGCGACAGATACGCAGTATTTT.

The CDR3 DNA is TGTGCCACCAGCAGAGGCCGGGACATGAAGACCCAGTACTTC. The encoded protein is CATSRGRDMKTQYF. The chain couples TRBV15 to TRBJ2-5, with a weak D call TRBD1 (6 bases). V gave up 1 base and J gave up 6 bases, with 12 bases separating them. The CDR3 length is 14 residues. The germline CDR1 and CDR2 sequences are LNHNV and YYDKDF (reference sequence).

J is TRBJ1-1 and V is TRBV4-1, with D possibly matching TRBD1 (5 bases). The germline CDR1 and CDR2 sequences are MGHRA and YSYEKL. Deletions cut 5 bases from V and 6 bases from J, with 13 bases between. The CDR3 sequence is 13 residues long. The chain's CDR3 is CASSLGLLAEAFF. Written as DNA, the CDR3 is TGCGCCAGCAGCTTGGGGCTACTCGCTGAAGCTTTCTTT.

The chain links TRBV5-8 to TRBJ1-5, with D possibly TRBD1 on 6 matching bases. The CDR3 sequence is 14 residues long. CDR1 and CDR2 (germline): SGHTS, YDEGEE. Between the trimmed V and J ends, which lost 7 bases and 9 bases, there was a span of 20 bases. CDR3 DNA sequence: TGTGCCAGCTCCCTCCTCACAGGGATCGGGCCCCAGCATTTT. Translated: CASSLLTGIGPQHF.

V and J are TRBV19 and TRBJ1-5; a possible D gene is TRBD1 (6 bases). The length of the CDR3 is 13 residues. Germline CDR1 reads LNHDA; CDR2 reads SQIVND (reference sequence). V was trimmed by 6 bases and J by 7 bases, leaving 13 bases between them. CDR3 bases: TGTGCCAGTAGCCTACAGGGTAAACAGCCCCAGCATTTT. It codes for CASSLQGKQPQHF.

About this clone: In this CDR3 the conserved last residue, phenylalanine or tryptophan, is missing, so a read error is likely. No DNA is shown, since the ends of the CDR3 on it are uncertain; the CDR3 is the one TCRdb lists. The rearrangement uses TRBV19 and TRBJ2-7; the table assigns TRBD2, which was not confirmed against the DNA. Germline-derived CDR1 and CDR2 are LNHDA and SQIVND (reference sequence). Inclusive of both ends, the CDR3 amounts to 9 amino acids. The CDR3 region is CASSIRSPP.

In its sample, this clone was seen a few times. The CDR3 DNA follows: TGTGCCAAACACGAGCAGTACTTC. Amino acid sequence: CAKHEQYF. V usage is TRBV6-1 and J usage is TRBJ2-7; no clear D. In germline, CDR1 is MNHNS, CDR2 SASEGT. CDR3 length equals 8 residues. Deletions cut 10 bases from V and 5 bases from J, with 3 bases between.

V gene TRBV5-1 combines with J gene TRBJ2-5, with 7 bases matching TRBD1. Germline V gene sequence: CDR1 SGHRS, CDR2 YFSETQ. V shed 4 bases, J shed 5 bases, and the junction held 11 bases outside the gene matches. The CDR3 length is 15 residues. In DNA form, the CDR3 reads TGCGCCAGCAGCCCGCCCCAAGGGGGCATGGAGACCCAGTACTTC. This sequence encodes CASSPPQGGMETQYF.